These 20 T cell receptor beta chains were sequenced from one sample in a study of identical twins. TCRdb re-derived calls from the 5' RACE reads in MiXCR, one entry per CDR3 protein. The data show 510,000 or so distinct CDR3 sequences, approximately 14% seen once. This sample also appeared in a second study, on yellow fever vaccine responses in identical twins.

Sequencing was carried out using CD4+ T cells sorted from blood. Source of these receptors: a woman aged 18-30 years in good health.

This clonotype was observed many times. In DNA form, the CDR3 reads TGTGCCACCATGACTAGCCGAGTGGACAATGAGCAGTTCTTC. Translated: CATMTSRVDNEQFF. The V gene is TRBV24-1, the J gene TRBJ2-1, with 7 bases matching TRBD2. V was clipped by 8 bases and J by 5 bases; unmatched bases: 8. CDR1 is KGHDR, CDR2 SFDVKD, per germline. CDR3 size: 14 residues.

This chain uses TRBV5-1 with TRBJ2-7; 9 bases match TRBD1. V lost 2 bases and J lost 2; bases outside the gene matches: 5. Germline V lookup: CDR1 SGHRS, CDR2 YFSETQ. The CDR3 length is 15 residues. The CDR3 reads CASSFGTGRTYEQYV. In DNA form, the CDR3 reads TGCGCCAGCAGCTTCGGGACAGGGAGAACCTACGAGCAGTACGTC.

The table lists this clonotype with a few counts. The chain is built from TRBV6-6 and TRBJ1-2; D gene ambiguous. Between the trimmed V and J ends, which lost 10 bases and 5 bases, there was a span of 17 bases. CDR1 is MNHNY, CDR2 SVGAGI, per germline (reference sequence). The CDR3 is made up of 13 amino acids. The CDR3, as DNA: TGTGCCACCCTTACCTCGGGGATTTATGGCTACACCTTC. It encodes CATLTSGIYGYTF.

This clonotype was counted many times. The chain links TRBV5-1 to TRBJ2-7; TRBD1 matches 9 bases. The CDR3 covers 16 residues. CDR1 SGHRS and CDR2 YFSETQ come from the germline V gene. The junction had 11 bases not matched to a gene; V was cut back by 0 bases and J by 7 bases. The CDR3, as DNA: TGCGCCAGCAGCTTGGGCCCGGGACAGGGAAAAGGGGAGCAGTACTTC. As protein: CASSLGPGQGKGEQYF.

CDR3 nucleotides: TGTGCCAGCAGTGAATACCCGCGACTAGCGGGATCCTGGGGGGAGCAGTACTTC. It is translated as CASSEYPRLAGSWGEQYF. J is TRBJ2-7 and V is TRBV25-1, with 11 bases aligning to TRBD2. V shed 0 bases and J 7 bases; nucleotides not matched to a gene: 14. CDR3 length equals 18 residues. Germline CDR1 reads MGHDK; CDR2 reads SYGVNS.

This clonotype has more than one count but fewer than ten. This chain connects TRBV5-1 to TRBJ2-2; TRBD2 agrees at 7 bases. The length of the CDR3 is 16 residues. The J segment lost 7 bases and the V segment lost 2 bases, leaving 11 bases of the junction unmatched. Germline lookup yields CDR1 SGHRS and CDR2 YFSETQ. CDR3 in DNA: TGCGCCAGCAGCTTTCGCGGGAGCTCCCGGTTCGGGGAGCTGTTTTTT. Its translation is CASSFRGSSRFGELFF.

There are many counts of this clonotype. The chain uses TRBV9 and TRBJ2-1, with D possibly being TRBD2 (6 bases). CDR3 length: 16 residues. Between the trimmed V and J ends, which lost 4 bases and 0 bases, there was a span of 14 bases. The germline CDR1 and CDR2 sequences are SGDLS and YYNGEE. The CDR3 region is CASSTGLPISYNEQFF. For the CDR3, the DNA is TGTGCCAGCAGCACGGGACTCCCTATCTCCTACAATGAGCAGTTCTTC.

The gene calls are TRBV7-8 and TRBJ2-2; TRBD2 matches at 13 bases. CDR1 and CDR2 (germline): SGHVS, FQNEAQ. The CDR3 has 17 amino acids. V was pared by 2 bases and J by 2 bases, with 2 bases of the junction left unmatched. CDR3 DNA sequence: TGTGCCAGCAGCTTAACTAGCGGGGGGGCCAACACCGGGGAGCTGTTTTTT. This encodes CASSLTSGGANTGELFF.

This clonotype showed up just a few times. This sequence joins TRBV20-1 and TRBJ2-3; D is perhaps TRBD2 (6 bases). Trimming left V 4 bases short and J 3 bases short, with 17 bases between. Germline lookup yields CDR1 DFQATT and CDR2 SNEGSKA (reference sequence). The CDR3 sequence is 15 residues long. The CDR3 DNA reads TGCAGTGCTATACGTTCGGGAGAGGGGACAGATACGCAGTATTTT. Translation: CSAIRSGEGTDTQYF.

A few counts support this clonotype. CDR3 region: CASSPKSFRGNQPQHF. DNA for the CDR3: TGTGCCAGCAGTCCTAAGAGTTTCAGAGGAAATCAGCCCCAGCATTTT. The rearrangement links TRBV28 to TRBJ1-5; D remains ambiguous. Germline values: CDR1 MDHEN, CDR2 SYDVKM. The CDR3 sequence is 16 residues long. Trimming removed 5 bases at V and 4 bases at J, with 18 bases between.

This clonotype was seen at least ten times. The V and J genes are TRBV12-3 or TRBV12-4 and TRBJ1-5; D perhaps matches TRBD1 (6 bases). The CDR3 length is 12 residues. The V gene lost 4 bases and the J gene lost 7 bases, with 8 bases spanning the gap. DNA of the CDR3: TGTGCCAGCAGTTGGGGGCCCCAGCCCCAGCATTTT. Its protein product is CASSWGPQPQHF.

V gene TRBV7-9 combines with J gene TRBJ2-5; a possible D gene is TRBD2 (6 bases). The CDR3 has 15 amino acids. Germline CDR1 SEHNR, CDR2 FQNEAQ (reference sequence). Trimming took off 4 bases at V and 3 bases at J, with 15 bases between the two ends. The chain's CDR3 is CASSYGGKGEETQYF. The CDR3 region has the DNA TGTGCCAGCAGCTACGGAGGGAAAGGGGAAGAGACCCAGTACTTC.

The table lists this clonotype with a few counts. The gene calls are TRBV10-3 and TRBJ2-7; D gene unclear. The CDR3 runs 14 residues. In germline, CDR1 is ENHRY, CDR2 SYGVKD. V lost 6 bases and J lost 0, with 12 bases in between. The CDR3 loop reads CAIRQQLSSYEQYV. The CDR3 DNA reads as TGTGCCATCAGACAGCAACTGAGCTCCTACGAGCAGTACGTC.

V and J are TRBV20-1 and TRBJ2-3; a possible D gene is TRBD2 (6 bases). With 5 bases removed from V and 1 base from J, the gap between germline ends came to 13 bases. Germline V CDR1 and CDR2: DFQATT, SNEGSKA (reference sequence). This CDR3 has 14 amino acids. The CDR3: CSAEYPGGTDTQYF. In DNA form, the CDR3 reads TGCAGTGCTGAATACCCGGGGGGCACAGATACGCAGTATTTT.

The chain employs TRBV15 and TRBJ1-3; D is uncertain. Germline V gives CDR1 LNHNV, CDR2 YYDKDF (reference sequence). CDR3 length: 15 residues. Trimming left V 1 base short and J 3 bases short, with 10 bases between. The DNA of the CDR3 is TGTGCCACCAGCAGAGGGGGAAGACTTGGAAACACCATATATTTT. This sequence encodes CATSRGGRLGNTIYF.

This clonotype was observed a few times. The V and J genes are TRBV5-1 and TRBJ2-5, with unresolved D. Trimming removed 4 bases from V and 1 base from J, with 14 bases in between. Germline values: CDR1 SGHRS, CDR2 YFSETQ. CDR3 length equals 15 residues. CDR3 loop: CASSPSLAAQETQYF. The CDR3 DNA follows: TGCGCCAGCAGCCCCAGTTTGGCCGCCCAAGAGACCCAGTACTTC.

V usage is TRBV20-1 and J usage is TRBJ2-7; tentatively, D is TRBD1 (9 bases). Germline CDR1 reads DFQATT; CDR2 reads SNEGSKA (reference sequence). This CDR3 has 14 amino acids. Trimming removed 4 bases at V and 3 bases at J, with 16 bases between. The chain's CDR3 is CSAIAGQGIYEQYF. The CDR3 bases are TGCAGTGCTATAGCGGGACAGGGAATCTACGAGCAGTACTTC.

The chain joins TRBV12-3 or TRBV12-4 to TRBJ2-7, with a weak D call TRBD2 (5 bases). The V gene lost 7 bases and the J gene lost 3 bases, with 19 bases spanning the gap. The CDR3 runs 15 residues. Here the CDR3 reads CASILLSSRSYEQYV. For the CDR3, the DNA is TGTGCCAGCATTCTTTTGTCTAGCCGGAGCTACGAGCAGTACGTC.

In its sample, this clonotype was seen a few times. The V and J genes are TRBV29-1 and TRBJ2-5; TRBD2 matches 10 bases. Per the germline V gene, CDR1 is SQVTM and CDR2 is ANQGSEA. The CDR3 sequence is 16 residues long. V shed 5 bases, J shed 2 bases, and the junction held 11 bases outside the gene matches. The CDR3 spells CSVSASGRFWQETQYF. The DNA of the CDR3 is TGCAGCGTTTCGGCTAGCGGGAGATTTTGGCAAGAGACCCAGTACTTC.

This clonotype was counted only a few times. The gene calls are TRBV20-1 and TRBJ2-1, with 16 bases that match TRBD2. The germline gives CDR1 DFQATT, CDR2 SNEGSKA (reference sequence). This CDR3 is 15 amino acids long. The junction had 6 bases not matched to a gene; V was cut back by 6 bases and J by 7 bases. The CDR3 DNA reads TGCAGTGCACTGGGACTAGCGGGGGGGCGTAATGAGCAGTTCTTC. It encodes CSALGLAGGRNEQFF.